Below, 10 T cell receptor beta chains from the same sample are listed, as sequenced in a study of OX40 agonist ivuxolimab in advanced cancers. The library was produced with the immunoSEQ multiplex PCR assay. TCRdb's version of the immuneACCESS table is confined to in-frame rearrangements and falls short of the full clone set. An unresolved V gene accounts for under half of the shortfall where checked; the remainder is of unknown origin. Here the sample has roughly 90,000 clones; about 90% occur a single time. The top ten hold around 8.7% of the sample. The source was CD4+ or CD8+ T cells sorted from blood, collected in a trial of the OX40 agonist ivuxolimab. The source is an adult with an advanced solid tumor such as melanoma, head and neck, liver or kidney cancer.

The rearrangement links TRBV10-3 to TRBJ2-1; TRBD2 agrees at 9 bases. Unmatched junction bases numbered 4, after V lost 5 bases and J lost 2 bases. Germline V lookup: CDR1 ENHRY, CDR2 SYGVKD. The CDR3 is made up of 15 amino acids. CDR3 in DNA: TGTGCCATCAGTTTAGCGGGAGAGGCCTACAATGAGCAGTTCTTC. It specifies CAISLAGEAYNEQFF.

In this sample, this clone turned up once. The CDR3 nucleotides read TGTGCCAGCACGGGAAACACTGAAGCTTTCTTT. Translated: CASTGNTEAFF. The chain carries TRBV2 and TRBJ1-1; D remains unclear. CDR1 and CDR2 from the germline V gene are SNHLY and FYNNEI. Trimming stripped 7 bases from V and 2 bases from J, with 5 bases between. The CDR3 runs to 11 residues.

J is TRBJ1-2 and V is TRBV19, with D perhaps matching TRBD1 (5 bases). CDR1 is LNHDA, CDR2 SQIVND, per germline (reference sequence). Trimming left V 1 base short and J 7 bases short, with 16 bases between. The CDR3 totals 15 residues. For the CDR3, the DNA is TGTGCCAGTAGTATAGGGCAGGGAATGCGGCGTGGCTACACCTTC. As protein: CASSIGQGMRRGYTF.

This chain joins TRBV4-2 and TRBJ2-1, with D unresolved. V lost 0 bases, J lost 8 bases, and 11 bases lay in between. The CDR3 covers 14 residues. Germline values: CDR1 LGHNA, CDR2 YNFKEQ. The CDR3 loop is CASSQEVRGYEQFF. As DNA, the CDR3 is TGTGCCAGCAGCCAAGAAGTGCGAGGCTATGAGCAGTTCTTC.

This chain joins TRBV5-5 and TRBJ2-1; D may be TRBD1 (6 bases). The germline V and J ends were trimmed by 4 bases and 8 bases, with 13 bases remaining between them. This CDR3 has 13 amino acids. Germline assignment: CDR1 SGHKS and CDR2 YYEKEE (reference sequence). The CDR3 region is CASSLRRGDEQFF. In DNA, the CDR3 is TGTGCCAGCAGCCTCCGCAGGGGCGATGAGCAGTTCTTC.

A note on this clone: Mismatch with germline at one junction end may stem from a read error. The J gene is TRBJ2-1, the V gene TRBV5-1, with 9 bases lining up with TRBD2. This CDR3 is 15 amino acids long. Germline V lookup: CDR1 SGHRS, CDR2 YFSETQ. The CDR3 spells CASSGTSRSYNGQFF. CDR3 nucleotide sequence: TGCGCCAGCAGCGGGACTAGCAGGTCTTACAATGGGCAGTTCTTC.

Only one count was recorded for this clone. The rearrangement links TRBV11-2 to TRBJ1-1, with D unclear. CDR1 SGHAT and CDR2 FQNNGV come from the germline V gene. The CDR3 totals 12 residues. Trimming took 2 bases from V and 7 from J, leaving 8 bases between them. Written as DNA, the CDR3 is TGTGCCAGCAGCTTAAACCGGAATGAAGCTTTCTTT. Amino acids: CASSLNRNEAFF.

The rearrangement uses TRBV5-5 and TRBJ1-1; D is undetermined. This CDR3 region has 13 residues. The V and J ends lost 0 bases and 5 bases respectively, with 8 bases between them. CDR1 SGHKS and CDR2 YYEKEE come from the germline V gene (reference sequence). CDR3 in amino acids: CASSLASRTEAFF. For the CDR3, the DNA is TGTGCCAGCAGCTTGGCCAGTAGGACTGAAGCTTTCTTT.

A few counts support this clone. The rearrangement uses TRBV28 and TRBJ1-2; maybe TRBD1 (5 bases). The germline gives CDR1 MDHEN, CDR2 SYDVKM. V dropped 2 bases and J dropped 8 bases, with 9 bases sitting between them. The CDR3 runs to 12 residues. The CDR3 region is CASSLQGGGYTF. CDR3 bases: TGTGCCAGCAGTTTACAGGGTGGCGGCTACACCTTC.

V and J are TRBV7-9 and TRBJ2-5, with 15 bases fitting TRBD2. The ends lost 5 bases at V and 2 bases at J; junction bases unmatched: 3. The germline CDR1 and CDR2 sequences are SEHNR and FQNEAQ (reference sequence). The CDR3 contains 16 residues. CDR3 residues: CASSPGLAGGQETQYF. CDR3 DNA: TGTGCCAGCAGCCCCGGACTAGCGGGAGGGCAAGAGACCCAGTACTTC.